Shown below are 28 T cell receptor beta chains from a single sample sequenced in a study of cytomegalovirus exposure and HLA in healthy donors. Primers: 60 Vbeta forward and 13 Jbeta reverse. Profiled with immunoSEQ multiplex PCR; TCRdb holds only in-frame clones, not every one. This repertoire shows roughly 220,000 clones, roughly three quarters found once; its top ten account for about 1.7%. The sample consisted of PBMCs. All receptors derive from a man aged 45 to 65 in good health and CMV-seronegative.

The chain employs TRBV6-5 and TRBJ1-1; 7 nucleotides align to TRBD1. The junction had 6 bases not matched to a gene; V was cut back by 5 bases and J by 0 bases. Germline V gene sequence: CDR1 MNHEY, CDR2 SVGAGI. This CDR3 is built from 15 residues. In DNA, the CDR3 is TGTGCCAGCAGTCGGGACAGCAACATGAACACTGAAGCTTTCTTT. Translation: CASSRDSNMNTEAFF.

The chain joins TRBV5-1 to TRBJ1-1; perhaps TRBD1 as D (5 bases). Between the trimmed V and J ends, which lost 0 bases and 0 bases, there was a span of 9 bases. The germline V gene encodes CDR1 SGHRS and CDR2 YFSETQ. The CDR3 contains 15 residues. The CDR3 sequence: CASSLGDSLNTEAFF. The DNA of the CDR3 is TGCGCCAGCAGCTTGGGTGACAGTTTGAACACTGAAGCTTTCTTT.

This clone was detected only a few times. This chain joins TRBV29-1 and TRBJ2-2, with D possibly matching TRBD2 (6 bases). CDR1 and CDR2 from the germline V gene are SQVTM and ANQGSEA. With 3 bases removed from V and 6 bases from J, the gap between germline ends came to 14 bases. The CDR3 runs 14 residues. DNA for the CDR3: TGCAGCGTTGACAGCCCAGGGAGGTCCGGGGAGCTGTTTTTT. Translated, it gives CSVDSPGRSGELFF.

CDR3 DNA: TGTGCCAGCACCTGGGGGACAGCGACCTCTGGGGCCAACGTCCTGACTTTC. This sequence encodes CASTWGTATSGANVLTF. This rearrangement joins TRBV2 to TRBJ2-6, with 7 bases identical to TRBD1. V trimming: 7 bases; J trimming: 0 bases; junction bases outside the gene matches: 9. The V gene's germline CDR1 is SNHLY and CDR2 FYNNEI. The CDR3 runs to 17 residues. The full variable domain, completed using reference TRBV2 and TRBJ2-6, is EPEVTQTPSHQVTQMGQEVILRCVPISNHLYFYWYRQILGQKVEFLVSFYNNEISEKSEIFDDQFSVERPDGSNFTLKIRSTKLEDSAMYFCASTWGTATSGANVLTFGAGSRLTVL.

The CDR3 protein is CASSQEGQGLDTQYF. The CDR3 DNA reads as TGCGCCAGCAGCCAAGAGGGGCAGGGGTTAGATACGCAGTATTTT. The genes are TRBV4-1 and TRBJ2-3, with D tentatively TRBD1 (6 bases). From germline, CDR1 is MGHRA and CDR2 YSYEKL. Trimming removed 0 bases at V and 5 bases at J, with 12 bases between. This CDR3 contains 15 residues.

The rearrangement links TRBV28 to TRBJ2-7, with TRBD1 as a possible D gene (6 bases). CDR3 length: 12 residues. With 10 bases removed from V and 4 bases from J, the gap between germline ends came to 14 bases. Germline CDR1 reads MDHEN; CDR2 reads SYDVKM. The CDR3 reads CAIRQGNYEQYF. The CDR3, as DNA: TGTGCCATCCGTCAGGGGAATTACGAGCAGTACTTC.

The chain has TRBV27 and TRBJ2-5; 10 nucleotides match TRBD1. Gene TRBJ2-7 matches the end of the DNA better, so the J call may be wrong. This CDR3 has 15 amino acids. Germline CDR1 MNHEY, CDR2 SMNVEV (reference sequence). The CDR3 DNA follows: TGTGCCAGCAGTTCCCTAGGACAGGGGGCCTACGAGCAGTACTTC. This translates into CASSSLGQGAYEQYF.

J is TRBJ1-5 and V is TRBV27, with 9 nucleotides matching TRBD1. The CDR3 spans 15 residues. After removal of 5 bases from V and 6 bases from J, the junction contained 8 bases not matched to a gene. CDR1 MNHEY and CDR2 SMNVEV come from the germline V gene (reference sequence). The CDR3 sequence: CASSLDRGLGQPQHF. The CDR3 DNA follows: TGTGCCAGCAGTCTGGACAGGGGATTAGGTCAGCCCCAGCATTTT.

The chain uses TRBV28 and TRBJ2-2; D unclear. V gave up 6 bases and J gave up 2 bases, with 10 bases separating them. The germline V gene encodes CDR1 MDHEN and CDR2 SYDVKM. This CDR3 has 14 amino acids. CDR3 coding DNA: TGTGCCAGCAGCAGGCCCACAAACACCGGGGAGCTGTTTTTT. The encoded protein is CASSRPTNTGELFF.

The chain recombines TRBV29-1 with TRBJ2-2; TRBD1 aligns across 8 bases. Looked up from germline, CDR1 is SQVTM and CDR2 is ANQGSEA. V dropped 4 bases and J dropped 5; count of bases not matched to a gene: 6. This CDR3 is built from 14 residues. Here the CDR3 reads CSVGRTGRTGELFF. The CDR3 nucleotides are TGCAGCGTTGGGAGGACAGGGAGGACCGGGGAGCTGTTTTTT.

The chain has TRBV19 and TRBJ2-7; D might be TRBD2 (7 bases). The V end was cut by 1 base, the J end by 2 bases, with 18 bases between. The CDR3 runs to 17 residues. Germline V gene lookup returns CDR1 LNHDA and CDR2 SQIVND (reference sequence). CDR3 coding DNA: TGTGCCAGTAGTATAGCCATGGGGGCTAGCGGAGCCTACGAGCAGTACTTC. Amino acid sequence: CASSIAMGASGAYEQYF.

The CDR3: CASGRPGYGYTF. In nucleotides, the CDR3 is TGTGCCAGCGGCCGGCCGGGATATGGCTACACCTTC. The chain links TRBV28 to TRBJ1-2; D gene uncertain. The germline V gene has CDR1 MDHEN and CDR2 SYDVKM. The V end lost 8 bases, the J end lost 5 bases, and 12 bases lay between the germline ends. The CDR3 runs 12 residues.

The V gene is TRBV28, the J gene TRBJ2-2; 9 nucleotides line up with TRBD1. This CDR3 is 17 amino acids long. Germline CDR1 MDHEN, CDR2 SYDVKM. J gave up 2 bases and V 5 bases, and 9 bases lay outside the gene matches. CDR3 sequence (DNA): TGTGCCAGCAGTCCCACCCCGGGACAGGGAAACACCGGGGAGCTGTTTTTT. Protein sequence: CASSPTPGQGNTGELFF.

This sequence joins TRBV28 and TRBJ2-7, with 12 bases identical to TRBD2. The junction had 6 bases not matched to a gene; V was cut back by 5 bases and J by 4 bases. The germline CDR1 and CDR2 sequences are MDHEN and SYDVKM. The CDR3 consists of 15 residues. Here the CDR3 reads CASSQGLAGRYEQYF. CDR3 coding DNA: TGTGCCAGCAGTCAGGGACTAGCGGGCCGATACGAGCAGTACTTC.

This chain links TRBV6-1 with TRBJ2-3, with 12 bases lining up with TRBD2. This CDR3 is built from 17 residues. V was pared by 4 bases and J by 7 bases, with 12 bases of the junction left unmatched. Germline lookup yields CDR1 MNHNS and CDR2 SASEGT. CDR3 in amino acids: CASSASGLAGRENTQYF. The CDR3 DNA is TGTGCCAGCAGTGCCAGTGGACTAGCGGGACGTGAGAATACGCAGTATTTT.

The chain combines TRBV5-1 with TRBJ2-1, with D possibly being TRBD2 (5 bases). The CDR3 contains 13 residues. The germline V gene encodes CDR1 SGHRS and CDR2 YFSETQ. V was trimmed by 4 bases and J by 6 bases, leaving 11 bases between them. CDR3 sequence: CASSLDYPNEQFF. The CDR3 DNA sequence: TGCGCCAGCAGCCTAGACTACCCCAATGAGCAGTTCTTC.

This clone was picked up a small number of times. The rearrangement links TRBV19 to TRBJ2-3, with 8 positions matching TRBD2. V was pared by 5 bases and J by 2 bases, with 3 bases of the junction left unmatched. The CDR3 spans 14 residues. CDR1 and CDR2 (germline): LNHDA, SQIVND (reference sequence). Here the CDR3 reads CASSRGGPTDTQYF. CDR3 coding DNA: TGTGCCAGTAGTCGGGGGGGGCCCACAGATACGCAGTATTTT.

This chain connects TRBV27 to TRBJ1-1; 9 bases line up with TRBD1. This CDR3 contains 14 residues. Looked up from germline, CDR1 is MNHEY and CDR2 is SMNVEV (reference sequence). V lost 6 bases to trimming and J lost 6 bases; unmatched junction nucleotides: 8. Here the CDR3 DNA reads TGTGCCAGCAGCCCCGGGACAGGGACCCCTGAAGCTTTCTTT. Translating it yields CASSPGTGTPEAFF.

This chain joins TRBV28 and TRBJ1-1; 12 nucleotides line up with TRBD1. With V trimmed by 4 bases and J by 4 bases, 10 bases remained unmatched. CDR1 is MDHEN, CDR2 SYDVKM, per germline. This CDR3 spans 17 amino acids. The chain's CDR3 is CASSSPRDRGLSTEAFF. The CDR3 bases are TGTGCCAGCAGTTCCCCCCGGGACAGGGGGCTTAGCACTGAAGCTTTCTTT.

The rearrangement links TRBV9 to TRBJ2-5; perhaps TRBD1 as D (6 bases). The CDR3 runs to 13 residues. The germline CDR1 and CDR2 sequences are SGDLS and YYNGEE. V was trimmed by 10 bases and J by 5 bases, leaving 18 bases between them. The chain's CDR3 is CAAGCWGPETQYF. The DNA of the CDR3 is TGTGCCGCCGGGTGTTGGGGGCCGGAGACCCAGTACTTC.

This clone was picked up one time. The rearrangement joins TRBV5-4 to TRBJ2-5, with 10 bases fitting TRBD1. The end of the DNA fits TRBJ2-7 better, so the J call may be wrong. Germline V lookup: CDR1 SGHNT, CDR2 YYREEE (reference sequence). This CDR3 comprises 15 residues. CDR3 region: CASSLGDRGTYEQYF. DNA for the CDR3: TGTGCCAGCAGCTTAGGGGACAGGGGCACCTACGAGCAGTACTTC.

The V and J genes are TRBV2 and TRBJ1-2, with TRBD1 matching over 9 bases. Trimming took 1 base from V and 4 from J; bases not matched to a gene: 1. CDR1 is SNHLY, CDR2 FYNNEI, per germline. This CDR3 is built from 14 residues. The CDR3 DNA sequence: TGTGCCAGCAGTGAAGAACAGGGGGCCTATGGCTACACCTTC. This encodes CASSEEQGAYGYTF.

The chain recombines TRBV9 with TRBJ2-7, with a possible D match to TRBD2 (5 bases). This CDR3 is 16 amino acids long. V was shortened by 0 bases and J by 3 bases, with 16 bases between the two germline ends. The germline V gene encodes CDR1 SGDLS and CDR2 YYNGEE. The CDR3 here is CASSVGRAGPNYEQYF. CDR3 nucleotide sequence: TGTGCCAGCAGCGTAGGGCGGGCGGGCCCTAACTACGAGCAGTACTTC.

A note on this clone: The germline gene is not matched at one end of the junction; a read error may be the cause. V gene TRBV7-9 combines with J gene TRBJ1-1; D possibly corresponds to TRBD1 (5 bases). CDR1 and CDR2 (germline): SEHNR, FQNEAQ (reference sequence). The CDR3 sequence is 13 residues long. CDR3 sequence reads: CASILSRGTEAFF. CDR3 nucleotides: TGTGCCAGCATCTTATCAAGGGGCACTGAAGCTTTCTTT.

This rearrangement joins TRBV7-2 to TRBJ1-1; no definite D call. V was pared by 5 bases and J by 0 bases, with 16 bases between. There are 16 residues in the CDR3. Germline V CDR1 and CDR2: SGHTA, FQGNSA. Here the CDR3 DNA reads TGTGCCAGCAGCCAATCTGCCCAAACAGTGAACACTGAAGCTTTCTTT. It translates to CASSQSAQTVNTEAFF.

The chain uses TRBV27 and TRBJ2-3; a weak D match, TRBD2 (7 bases). CDR1 and CDR2 from the germline V gene are MNHEY and SMNVEV (reference sequence). This CDR3 has 15 amino acids. V was pared by 7 bases and J by 2 bases, with 16 bases between. The CDR3 reads CASIPRGGDTDTQYF. CDR3 sequence (DNA): TGTGCCAGCATTCCAAGGGGGGGGGACACAGATACGCAGTATTTT.

The chain is built from TRBV6-1 and TRBJ1-6; 9 bases align to TRBD1. Germline V gene sequence: CDR1 MNHNS, CDR2 SASEGT. The CDR3 covers 13 residues. The V segment lost 11 bases and the J segment 8 bases; nucleotides outside the gene matches: 7. The CDR3 loop reads CAGGQGSYSPLHF. The CDR3 DNA reads as TGTGCCGGCGGACAGGGGAGTTATTCACCCCTCCACTTT.

This clone has more than one count but fewer than ten. The chain has TRBV28 and TRBJ1-4; unclear D gene. Germline CDR1 reads MDHEN; CDR2 reads SYDVKM. V was trimmed by 7 bases and J by 5 bases, leaving 8 bases between them. The length of the CDR3 is 12 residues. For the CDR3, the DNA is TGTGCCAGCACGGTCGGGAATGAAAAACTGTTTTTT. Residues: CASTVGNEKLFF. The full variable domain, with the rest looked up from reference TRBV28 and TRBJ1-4, is DVKVTQSSRYLVKRTGEKVFLECVQDMDHENMFWYRQDPGLGLRLIYFSYDVKMKEKGDIPEGYSVSREKKERFSLILESASTNQTSMYLCASTVGNEKLFFGSGTQLSVL.